The rows below give T cell receptor beta chains drawn from one sample of a study of T cells in Graves' hyperthyroidism and ophthalmopathy. TCRdb recomputed calls from the multiplex PCR reads with MiXCR, one row per CDR3 protein. The sample lists fewer than 650,000 distinct CDR3 sequences; about 15% were seen once. The sample consisted of blood. Every receptor here comes from a woman aged 35 to 49 with Graves' ophthalmopathy. Each CDR3 is given with its conserved first and last residue. A clone size is listed for some rows: how often the clone was seen (once, few, many), or a class if it is expanded.

V,J,size,CDR3
TRBV28,TRBJ1-1,many,CASTVSWNTEAFF
TRBV6-2/TRBV6-3,TRBJ2-7,once,CASSQVPPLASDEQYF
TRBV27,TRBJ2-1,NA,CATRGTASYNEQFF
TRBV12-3/TRBV12-4,TRBJ1-1,NA,CASSSHSLFEAFF
TRBV7-3,TRBJ2-5,many,CASSRGQGHQETQYF
TRBV2,TRBJ2-2,many,CASSGSGQGTGELFF
TRBV12-3/TRBV12-4,TRBJ1-1,many,CASSSEGRNTEAFF
TRBV6-1,TRBJ1-2,many,CASSPTRTASYGYTF
TRBV20-1,TRBJ1-1,NA,CSANDGNTEAFF
TRBV20-1,TRBJ1-2,many,CSAEDSTWGYTF
TRBV3-1,TRBJ2-7,many,CASSLQRDSFEQYF
TRBV5-1,TRBJ2-7,many,CASSLDGVTYEQYF
TRBV6-5,TRBJ1-2,many,CASRSPTANYGYTF
TRBV30,TRBJ1-2,many,CAWSVPGTGTYGYTF
TRBV29-1,TRBJ1-1,many,CSVQGTSEAFF
TRBV20-1,TRBJ2-2,few,CSARAPLLAGGTGELFF
TRBV30,TRBJ1-2,many,CAWSWEAQDGYTF
TRBV6-1,TRBJ2-7,many,CASGRGLALTYEQYF
TRBV6-1,TRBJ2-7,many,CASSAGPAATYEQYF
TRBV6-2/TRBV6-3,TRBJ2-2,NA,CASSYYGLAGTANTGELFF
TRBV10-3,TRBJ2-5,NA,CAISVRIQETQYF
TRBV30,TRBJ2-7,many,CAVGQEPSAPYEQYF
TRBV20-1,TRBJ1-1,many,CTSDRGDEAFF
TRBV30,TRBJ1-3,many,CAWSVLPPGNTIYF
TRBV6-2/TRBV6-3,TRBJ2-7,many,CASQTETYEQYF
TRBV20-1,TRBJ2-7,NA,CSVLDTSYEQYF
TRBV6-1,TRBJ1-1,NA,CASSTVGLTEAFF
TRBV9,TRBJ1-1,NA,CASSAEGGMNTEAFF
TRBV28,TRBJ2-7,many,CASKKGSYEQYF
TRBV7-2,TRBJ2-5,many,CASSPGDGLVKYF
TRBV20-1,TRBJ2-7,many,CSARDKGYEQYF
TRBV4-1,TRBJ1-2,many,CASSQELGYDYGYTF
TRBV5-4,TRBJ1-2,NA,CASRYGQERTNYGYTF
TRBV29-1,TRBJ1-1,many,CSVGQGVLNTEAFF
TRBV6-2/TRBV6-3,TRBJ2-7,NA,CASSYPTSGRGDEQYF
TRBV11-2,TRBJ1-6,many,CASSWRGPASTLHF
TRBV15,TRBJ1-3,many,CATSRVTTGVTGNTIYF